A single sample gave rise to the 25 T cell receptor beta chains below, sequenced in a study of blood T cell repertoires in COVID-19. Clones were sequenced by immunoSEQ multiplex PCR, and TCRdb holds only the in-frame ones, with some missing. The profile shows roughly 210,000 clones, about 87% of them singletons. Sequencing was done on a sample of peripheral blood. All receptors come from a man in his 70s with acute or convalescent COVID-19.

The table lists this clone with a count of one. The chain employs TRBV18 and TRBJ1-5; unclear D gene. Trimming stripped 3 bases from V and 2 bases from J, with 17 bases between. The CDR3 extends over 17 amino acids. Germline loops: CDR1 KGHSH, CDR2 LQKENI. DNA of the CDR3: TGTGCCAGCTCACCGGCAGGCCGCCCCTTTCGCAATCAGCCCCAGCATTTT. This sequence encodes CASSPAGRPFRNQPQHF.

The rearrangement links TRBV14 to TRBJ1-2; TRBD1 aligns across 7 bases. The V gene end was trimmed by 2 bases and the J gene end by 4 bases; junction bases not matched to a gene: 4. The CDR3 length is 14 residues. CDR1 SGHDN and CDR2 FVKESK come from the germline V gene. DNA for the CDR3: TGTGCCAGCAGCCAATACCGGGACAGCTATGGCTACACCTTC. As protein: CASSQYRDSYGYTF.

J is TRBJ1-1 and V is TRBV5-4, with 8 bases lining up with TRBD1. V lost 0 bases, J lost 8 bases, and 9 bases stayed unmatched. The CDR3 spans 15 residues. Per germline, CDR1 SGHNT and CDR2 YYREEE (reference sequence). DNA for the CDR3: TGTGCCAGCAGCTTGGGGGGGACAGGAGGAAGCGAAGCTTTCTTT. This gives the protein CASSLGGTGGSEAFF. The full variable domain, in which reference TRBV5-4 and TRBJ1-1 provide the parts outside the CDR3, is ETGVTQSPTHLIKTRGQQVTLRCSSQSGHNTVSWYQQALGQGPQFIFQYYREEENGRGNFPPRFSGLQFPNYSSELNVNALELDDSALYLCASSLGGTGGSEAFFGQGTRLTVV.

This rearrangement joins TRBV28 to TRBJ2-7; D gene uncertain. Germline V gene sequence: CDR1 MDHEN, CDR2 SYDVKM. V dropped 6 bases and J dropped 1 base, with 7 bases sitting between them. This CDR3 region has 12 residues. CDR3 in amino acids: CASRPGSYEQYF. The CDR3 DNA sequence: TGTGCCAGCAGACCCGGGTCCTACGAGCAGTACTTC.

This clone was observed once. The rearrangement uses TRBV6-1 and TRBJ2-3, with TRBD2 identical over 15 bases. Germline CDR1 reads MNHNS; CDR2 reads SASEGT. V shed 1 base, J shed 3 bases, and the junction held 8 bases outside the gene matches. This CDR3 is built from 19 residues. CDR3 residues: CASSEEEWGTSGRTDTQYF. The CDR3 coding sequence is TGTGCCAGCAGTGAAGAGGAGTGGGGGACTAGCGGGAGGACAGATACGCAGTATTTT.

This clone has more than one count but fewer than ten. The chain carries TRBV5-1 and TRBJ1-1; possibly TRBD1 for D (5 bases). CDR1 and CDR2 from the germline V gene are SGHRS and YFSETQ. This CDR3 region has 15 residues. Trimming took 0 bases from V and 0 from J, leaving 9 bases between them. CDR3 DNA: TGCGCCAGCAGCTTGGGGGGCCTTGTGAACACTGAAGCTTTCTTT. Its translation: CASSLGGLVNTEAFF.

With regard to this clone: The sample contains more than one DNA sequence encoding this CDR3. The rearrangement links TRBV28 to TRBJ2-7; D possibly corresponds to TRBD1 (6 bases). The CDR3 sequence is 13 residues long. The germline CDR1 and CDR2 sequences are MDHEN and SYDVKM. The germline V and J ends were trimmed by 2 bases and 1 base, with 6 bases remaining between them. CDR3 bases: TGTGCCAGCAGTTTAACAGGGTCCTACGAGCAGTACTTC. Protein product: CASSLTGSYEQYF.

This clone was seen a single time. The V call is TRBV7-2, the J call TRBJ2-1; 7 nucleotides line up with TRBD2. This CDR3 has 15 residues. With V trimmed by 2 bases and J by 4 bases, 5 bases remained unmatched. Looked up from germline, CDR1 is SGHTA and CDR2 is FQGNSA. The CDR3 region is CASSLLSGPYNEQFF. Written as DNA, the CDR3 is TGTGCCAGCAGCTTACTTAGCGGGCCGTACAATGAGCAGTTCTTC. The full variable domain, in which reference TRBV7-2 and TRBJ2-1 provide the parts outside the CDR3, is GAGVSQSPSNKVTEKGKDVELRCDPISGHTALYWYRQSLGQGLEFLIYFQGNSAPDKSGLPSDRFSAERTGGSVSTLTIQRTQQEDSAVYLCASSLLSGPYNEQFFGPGTRLTVL.

The V gene is TRBV5-1, the J gene TRBJ2-7; the D gene is possibly TRBD2 (6 bases). This CDR3 is built from 15 residues. In germline, CDR1 is SGHRS, CDR2 YFSETQ. Trimming removed 3 bases from V and 5 bases from J, with 18 bases in between. For the CDR3, the DNA is TGCGCCAGCAGCTCGGAGGGACCGCCGATCGACGAGCAGTACTTC. Protein sequence: CASSSEGPPIDEQYF.

The chain joins TRBV29-1 to TRBJ2-5, with 7 bases that match TRBD2. V lost 4 bases, J lost 1 base, and 3 bases stayed unmatched. Germline V gene sequence: CDR1 SQVTM, CDR2 ANQGSEA. CDR3 size: 13 residues. CDR3 sequence reads: CSVVRGVQETQYF. The CDR3 DNA follows: TGCAGCGTTGTTCGGGGGGTCCAAGAGACCCAGTACTTC.

This rearrangement joins TRBV6-2 or TRBV6-3 to TRBJ1-5; possible D gene TRBD1, 5 bases. Trimming took off 5 bases at V and 4 bases at J, with 18 bases between the two ends. Germline CDR1 is MNHEY and CDR2 is SVGEGT. The CDR3 has 16 residues. The CDR3 DNA follows: TGTGCCAGCAGTCTAAATCCAGGGAATGTTAATCAGCCCCAGCATTTT. Amino acids: CASSLNPGNVNQPQHF.

This rearrangement joins TRBV4-1 to TRBJ2-1; 7 positions agree with TRBD1. Germline V lookup: CDR1 MGHRA, CDR2 YSYEKL. The CDR3 length is 18 residues. Unmatched junction bases numbered 12, after V lost 0 bases and J lost 4 bases. The CDR3 sequence: CASSQDLRGQKKYNEQFF. The CDR3 DNA reads TGCGCCAGCAGCCAAGATTTGAGGGGGCAGAAGAAGTACAATGAGCAGTTCTTC.

This chain joins TRBV6-2 or TRBV6-3 and TRBJ2-6, with D hard to call. The CDR3 consists of 15 residues. V was cut by 5 bases and J by 4 bases, with 12 bases left in between. Germline-derived CDR1 and CDR2 are MNHEY and SVGEGT. The CDR3 region is CASSPLPPGANVLTF. The CDR3 DNA follows: TGTGCCAGCAGTCCCCTCCCCCCCGGGGCCAACGTCCTGACTTTC.

This CDR3 is CASSLASTGTETQYF. DNA of the CDR3: TGTGCCAGCAGCTTAGCGAGCACAGGGACGGAGACCCAGTACTTC. The chain has TRBV7-2 and TRBJ2-5, with D possibly being TRBD1 (6 bases). The germline V gene encodes CDR1 SGHTA and CDR2 FQGNSA. This CDR3 region has 15 residues. V was cut by 0 bases and J by 5 bases, with 13 bases left in between. The full variable domain, in which reference TRBV7-2 and TRBJ2-5 provide the parts outside the CDR3, is GAGVSQSPSNKVTEKGKDVELRCDPISGHTALYWYRQSLGQGLEFLIYFQGNSAPDKSGLPSDRFSAERTGGSVSTLTIQRTQQEDSAVYLCASSLASTGTETQYFGPGTRLLVL.

The chain links TRBV4-3 to TRBJ2-1; TRBD1 might be the D (5 bases). Trimming cost V 0 bases and J 0 bases, with 6 bases left between them. The CDR3 has 15 amino acids. Germline V gives CDR1 LGHNA, CDR2 YSLEER. DNA for the CDR3: TGCGCCAGCAGCCAAGATCAGGGCTCCTACAATGAGCAGTTCTTC. It specifies CASSQDQGSYNEQFF.

This chain uses TRBV6-5 with TRBJ1-1, with TRBD1 identical over 8 bases. CDR3 size: 14 residues. CDR1 and CDR2 (germline): MNHEY, SVGAGI. After removal of 11 bases from V and 0 bases from J, the junction contained 8 bases not matched to a gene. In DNA form, the CDR3 reads TGTGCCGGTTCAAGGGACAGGTTGAACACTGAAGCTTTCTTT. As protein: CAGSRDRLNTEAFF.

This CDR3 is CASSLGLAAPGELFF. CDR3 coding DNA: TGTGCCAGCAGCTTAGGGCTAGCGGCCCCCGGGGAGCTGTTTTTT. The chain links TRBV11-3 to TRBJ2-2, with 7 bases fitting TRBD2. Germline CDR1 is SGHNT and CDR2 is YENEEA. After removal of 1 base from V and 6 bases from J, the junction contained 5 bases not matched to a gene. The length of the CDR3 is 15 residues.

The rearrangement joins TRBV4-1 to TRBJ2-1, with 10 bases aligning to TRBD2. V lost 0 bases and J lost 7; bases outside the gene matches: 12. Per germline, CDR1 MGHRA and CDR2 YSYEKL. The CDR3 runs 18 residues. CDR3 in amino acids: CASSQDPQLAGRRNEQFF. The CDR3 DNA reads as TGCGCCAGCAGCCAAGATCCCCAACTAGCGGGACGGAGAAATGAGCAGTTCTTC.

The V gene is TRBV6-5, the J gene TRBJ2-7; 12 bases are shared with TRBD1. After removal of 6 bases from V and 6 bases from J, the junction contained 9 bases not matched to a gene. The CDR3 totals 15 residues. Looked up from germline, CDR1 is MNHEY and CDR2 is SVGAGI. CDR3 region: CASRPRGQGASEQYF. The CDR3 DNA reads as TGTGCCAGCAGACCACGGGGACAGGGGGCTTCCGAGCAGTACTTC.

The chain uses TRBV27 and TRBJ2-2, with 14 bases lining up with TRBD2. V shed 6 bases and J 0 bases; nucleotides not matched to a gene: 3. From germline, CDR1 is MNHEY and CDR2 SMNVEV (reference sequence). The CDR3 loop spans 17 amino acids. As DNA, the CDR3 is TGTGCCAGCAGCCGGGGACTAGCGGGAGCGAACACCGGGGAGCTGTTTTTT. Encoded protein: CASSRGLAGANTGELFF.

In its sample, this clone was seen once. The gene calls are TRBV18 and TRBJ2-7, with D perhaps matching TRBD2 (6 bases). V lost 1 base, J lost 4 bases, and 20 bases lay in between. The CDR3 extends over 17 amino acids. Germline V gene sequence: CDR1 KGHSH, CDR2 LQKENI. CDR3 amino acids: CASSPLGTAASGYEQYF. The CDR3 nucleotides read TGTGCCAGCTCACCACTTGGGACTGCTGCTTCCGGGTACGAGCAGTACTTC.

The chain is built from TRBV18 and TRBJ1-1; no definite D call. V lost 3 bases to trimming and J lost 1 base, with 9 bases between them. CDR1 is KGHSH and CDR2 is LQKENI in the germline V gene. The CDR3 has 14 amino acids. CDR3 sequence (DNA): TGTGCCAGCTCACCCCCGGGAACGAACACTGAAGCTTTCTTT. Translated: CASSPPGTNTEAFF.

In this sample, this clone turned up once. This chain links TRBV19 with TRBJ2-7; TRBD2 matches at 10 bases. The junction had 2 bases not matched to a gene; V was cut back by 1 base and J by 2 bases. Per germline, CDR1 LNHDA and CDR2 SQIVND (reference sequence). This CDR3 has 15 amino acids. In DNA, the CDR3 is TGTGCCAGTAGTATAGGACTAGCGGGTCCCTACGAGCAGTACTTC. It encodes CASSIGLAGPYEQYF.

This clone appeared a few times. The CDR3 sequence is CASSLGGFSGSSDTQYF. CDR3 bases: TGTGCCAGCAGCTTAGGAGGTTTTAGCGGGAGCTCAGATACGCAGTATTTT. The chain uses TRBV11-3 and TRBJ2-3; TRBD2 agrees at 9 bases. The CDR3 contains 17 residues. The germline V gene has CDR1 SGHNT and CDR2 YENEEA. The V gene end was trimmed by 1 base and the J gene end by 4 bases; junction bases not matched to a gene: 9.

Concerning this clone itself: The junction shows a germline mismatch at one end, possibly a read error. The chain uses TRBV6-1 and TRBJ2-7; the match to TRBD2 covers 15 bases. The CDR3 contains 18 residues. The germline gives CDR1 MNHNS, CDR2 SASEGT. In DNA form, the CDR3 reads TGTGCCAGCAGTAAAGCCGGGACTAGCGGGAGGAGCTCCTACGAGCAGTACTTC. It codes for CASSKAGTSGRSSYEQYF.